Following are 27 T cell receptor beta chains from one sample sequenced in a study of cytomegalovirus exposure and HLA in healthy donors. In the PCR, 60 Vbeta and 13 Jbeta primers were used. TCRdb keeps only in-frame clones here, not all; method: immunoSEQ multiplex PCR. The sample data list about 200,000 clones. Sequenced input: PBMCs. The origin of the receptors is a girl aged 2-10 years in good health and CMV-seropositive.

This sequence joins TRBV6-6 and TRBJ1-1; TRBD1 agrees at 7 bases. CDR1 MNHNY and CDR2 SVGAGI come from the germline V gene (reference sequence). The CDR3 is 12 residues long. J was trimmed by 8 bases and V by 2 bases; bases with no gene match: 2. In DNA, the CDR3 is TGTGCCAGCAGTTACGGGACAGAGGAAGCTTTCTTT. Amino acid sequence: CASSYGTEEAFF.

The V gene is TRBV11-2, the J gene TRBJ1-3; TRBD1 is a possible D gene (6 bases). Trimming removed 4 bases from V and 0 bases from J, with 10 bases in between. The CDR3 is 15 residues long. Germline CDR1 and CDR2: SGHAT and FQNNGV. CDR3 sequence: CASSSYRDSGNTIYF. DNA of the CDR3: TGTGCCAGCAGCTCTTACAGGGACTCTGGAAACACCATATATTTT.

V is TRBV5-6 and J is TRBJ2-7, with D perhaps matching TRBD2 (7 bases). V was cut by 4 bases and J by 6 bases, with 11 bases left in between. This CDR3 region has 12 residues. Per the germline V gene, CDR1 is SGHDT and CDR2 is YYEEEE. CDR3 residues: CASSPRGREQYF. DNA for the CDR3: TGTGCCAGCAGCCCGCGGGGGCGCGAGCAGTACTTC.

V gene TRBV27 combines with J gene TRBJ2-2; D not resolved. Trimming took off 4 bases at V and 6 bases at J, with 15 bases between the two ends. The CDR3 runs 15 residues. Germline CDR1 reads MNHEY; CDR2 reads SMNVEV (reference sequence). Here the CDR3 reads CASSSRLLAPGELFF. As DNA, the CDR3 is TGTGCCAGCAGTTCCCGCCTTTTGGCCCCCGGGGAGCTGTTTTTT.

The genes are TRBV6-1 and TRBJ1-3; possible D gene TRBD1, 5 bases. The CDR3 sequence is 15 residues long. V was pared by 1 base and J by 1 base, with 8 bases between. CDR1 and CDR2 from the germline V gene are MNHNS and SASEGT. The CDR3 loop is CASSEGGASGNTIYF. The CDR3 coding sequence is TGTGCCAGCAGTGAAGGTGGGGCTTCTGGAAACACCATATATTTT.

The chain carries TRBV7-8 and TRBJ2-7, with D possibly being TRBD2 (7 bases). Germline CDR1 is SGHVS and CDR2 is FQNEAQ. V was pared by 4 bases and J by 2 bases, with 15 bases between. The CDR3 runs to 15 residues. As DNA, the CDR3 is TGTGCCAGCAGCTCCGGGGGGCTGAAAGCCTACGAGCAGTACTTC. The encoded protein is CASSSGGLKAYEQYF.

The J gene is TRBJ2-3, the V gene TRBV7-2; D might be TRBD1 (6 bases). V gave up 1 base and J gave up 7 bases, with 12 bases separating them. CDR1 and CDR2 from the germline V gene are SGHTA and FQGNSA. This CDR3 contains 14 residues. The CDR3 protein is CASSLGWGPNTQYF. CDR3 DNA: TGTGCCAGCAGCTTAGGATGGGGGCCTAATACGCAGTATTTT.

J is TRBJ1-2 and V is TRBV5-4; 10 bases match TRBD1. The CDR3 is made up of 17 amino acids. V shed 0 bases and J 6 bases; nucleotides not matched to a gene: 11. From germline, CDR1 is SGHNT and CDR2 YYREEE (reference sequence). The CDR3 bases are TGTGCCAGCAGCTTGGCCGGACAGGGGGGATTAAAGAATGGCTACACCTTC. Translation: CASSLAGQGGLKNGYTF.

This sequence joins TRBV28 and TRBJ2-2, with TRBD1 as a possible D gene (6 bases). CDR3 length: 16 amino acids. V lost 7 bases and J lost 0, with 15 bases in between. Looked up from germline, CDR1 is MDHEN and CDR2 is SYDVKM. CDR3 in amino acids: CASNIDRSTNTGELFF. In nucleotides, the CDR3 is TGTGCCAGCAACATTGACAGGTCCACGAACACCGGGGAGCTGTTTTTT.

The rearrangement uses TRBV5-1 and TRBJ2-1; 7 positions match TRBD2. The CDR3 runs 15 residues. V shed 0 bases, J shed 7 bases, and the junction held 7 bases outside the gene matches. The V gene's germline CDR1 is SGHRS and CDR2 YFSETQ. CDR3 region: CASSLAPGGLNEQFF. The CDR3 coding sequence is TGCGCCAGCAGCTTGGCACCGGGAGGTCTTAATGAGCAGTTCTTC.

V usage is TRBV2 and J usage is TRBJ2-3; D remains unclear. Trimming cost V 7 bases and J 2 bases, with 4 bases left between them. The CDR3 is 11 amino acids. The germline CDR1 and CDR2 sequences are SNHLY and FYNNEI. The CDR3 DNA follows: TGTGCCAGCACCTACACAGATACGCAGTATTTT. The encoded protein is CASTYTDTQYF.

The gene calls are TRBV7-9 and TRBJ2-5, with D possibly TRBD2 on 6 matching bases. From germline, CDR1 is SEHNR and CDR2 FQNEAQ (reference sequence). Trimming shortened V by 0 bases and J by 4 bases, and 9 bases separated the two germline ends. The CDR3 is made up of 14 amino acids. CDR3 loop: CASSLAVGGETQYF. CDR3 bases: TGTGCCAGCAGCTTAGCTGTGGGGGGAGAGACCCAGTACTTC.

For this clone: The junction does not match germline at one end; this may be a read error. The V gene is TRBV2, the J gene TRBJ1-5; possible D gene TRBD1, 6 bases. Germline V lookup: CDR1 SNHLY, CDR2 FYNNEI. The CDR3 covers 20 residues. This chain's CDR3 is CASSEPQMRGRPICNQPQRF. CDR3 in DNA: TGTGCCAGCAGTGAACCCCAGATGAGGGGGAGACCTATTTGCAATCAGCCCCAGCGTTTT. Complete variable domain (other parts from reference TRBV2 and TRBJ1-5): EPEVTQTPSHQVTQMGQEVILRCVPISNHLYFYWYRQILGQKVEFLVSFYNNEISEKSEIFDDQFSVERPDGSNFTLKIRSTKLEDSAMYFCASSEPQMRGRPICNQPQRFGDGTRLSIL.

V usage is TRBV6-4 and J usage is TRBJ1-6; TRBD1 matches at 9 bases. V dropped 5 bases and J dropped 6; count of bases not matched to a gene: 2. CDR1 is MRHNA and CDR2 is SNTAGT in the germline V gene. This CDR3 has 14 amino acids. The CDR3 protein is CASSPGQGNSPLHF. In nucleotides, the CDR3 is TGTGCCAGCAGTCCGGGACAGGGTAATTCACCCCTCCACTTT.

The chain recombines TRBV11-1 with TRBJ2-1, with TRBD2 matching 7 bases. V was clipped by 5 bases and J by 5 bases; unmatched bases: 15. The CDR3 sequence is 17 residues long. CDR1 and CDR2 from the germline V gene are SGHAT and FQDESV (reference sequence). The CDR3 loop is CASSPGFAGARDNEQFF. CDR3 nucleotide sequence: TGTGCCAGCAGCCCGGGTTTTGCGGGAGCGCGAGACAATGAGCAGTTCTTC.

The chain links TRBV28 to TRBJ2-7, with 10 bases lining up with TRBD2. There are 15 residues in the CDR3. The V and J ends lost 6 bases and 0 bases, in that order; junction bases with no gene match: 5. Germline-derived CDR1 and CDR2 are MDHEN and SYDVKM. This chain's CDR3 is CASSTLAGISYEQYF. CDR3 DNA: TGTGCCAGCAGCACACTAGCGGGAATCTCCTACGAGCAGTACTTC.

The rearrangement links TRBV2 to TRBJ2-3, with 10 positions matching TRBD2. CDR1 and CDR2 (germline): SNHLY, FYNNEI. The CDR3 length is 16 residues. The trim removed 6 bases at V and 3 bases at J, leaving 9 bases unmatched. In DNA form, the CDR3 reads TGTGCCAGCAGGAACCCAAGTAGCGGGAGGACAGATACGCAGTATTTT. This encodes CASRNPSSGRTDTQYF.

The gene calls are TRBV6-4 and TRBJ2-1, with D maybe TRBD2 (5 bases). The V gene lost 1 base and the J gene lost 2 bases, with 9 bases spanning the gap. This CDR3 is built from 15 residues. CDR1 and CDR2 from the germline V gene are MRHNA and SNTAGT. The CDR3 here is CASSDWAGTYNEQFF. In DNA, the CDR3 is TGTGCCAGCAGTGACTGGGCGGGCACCTACAATGAGCAGTTCTTC.

V usage is TRBV28 and J usage is TRBJ2-2, with 11 bases fitting TRBD2. The CDR3 sequence is 18 residues long. Germline CDR1 and CDR2: MDHEN and SYDVKM. V lost 9 bases to trimming and J lost 2 bases; unmatched junction nucleotides: 14. CDR3 in DNA: TGTGCCAGTCCGAGGGGACAGACTAGCGGGACAAACACCGGGGAGCTGTTTTTT. This encodes CASPRGQTSGTNTGELFF.

The CDR3 loop is CASSLSSLVPYEQYF. The CDR3 DNA is TGTGCCAGCAGTTTGAGCTCCCTCGTACCCTACGAGCAGTACTTC. This chain joins TRBV27 and TRBJ2-7, with unresolved D. The CDR3 has 15 residues. The germline V and J ends were trimmed by 3 bases and 2 bases, with 14 bases remaining between them. In germline, CDR1 is MNHEY, CDR2 SMNVEV (reference sequence).

V is TRBV11-2 and J is TRBJ2-1; perhaps TRBD2 as D (5 bases). CDR3 size: 16 residues. Germline V gene sequence: CDR1 SGHAT, CDR2 FQNNGV. The germline V and J ends were trimmed by 3 bases and 5 bases, with 17 bases remaining between them. The CDR3 reads CASSFRLSAWDNEQFF. DNA for the CDR3: TGTGCCAGCAGCTTTCGGCTTAGCGCTTGGGACAATGAGCAGTTCTTC.

The genes are TRBV7-9 and TRBJ1-2, with 8 bases identical to TRBD1. V was clipped by 0 bases and J by 7 bases; unmatched bases: 4. The V gene's germline CDR1 is SEHNR and CDR2 FQNEAQ (reference sequence). The CDR3 sequence is 14 residues long. The CDR3 protein is CASSLAQGASGYTF. The CDR3 DNA follows: TGTGCCAGCAGCTTAGCGCAGGGGGCAAGTGGCTACACCTTC. Full variable domain (rest looked up from reference TRBV7-9 and TRBJ1-2): DTGVSQNPRHKITKRGQNVTFRCDPISEHNRLYWYRQTLGQGPEFLTYFQNEAQLEKSRLLSDRFSAERPKGSFSTLEIQRTEQGDSAMYLCASSLAQGASGYTFGSGTRLTVV.

The chain uses TRBV28 and TRBJ1-4, with D unresolved. The V and J ends lost 3 bases and 8 bases respectively, with 7 bases between them. CDR1 and CDR2 from the germline V gene are MDHEN and SYDVKM. The CDR3 sequence is 12 residues long. In DNA form, the CDR3 reads TGTGCCAGCAGTTTCGCGGGGGAAAAACTGTTTTTT. It specifies CASSFAGEKLFF. The variable domain in full, with the rest retrieved from reference TRBV28 and TRBJ1-4, is DVKVTQSSRYLVKRTGEKVFLECVQDMDHENMFWYRQDPGLGLRLIYFSYDVKMKEKGDIPEGYSVSREKKERFSLILESASTNQTSMYLCASSFAGEKLFFGSGTQLSVL.

The chain is built from TRBV5-1 and TRBJ2-3; 10 bases map to TRBD2. Losses at the gene ends were 4 bases for V and 5 bases for J; bases not matched to a gene: 4. The CDR3 covers 14 residues. Germline V gene data show CDR1 as SGHRS and CDR2 as YFSETQ. The CDR3 sequence: CASSPRLAGDTQYF. The CDR3 DNA sequence: TGCGCCAGCAGCCCAAGACTAGCGGGAGATACGCAGTATTTT.

This chain joins TRBV7-2 and TRBJ2-1, with TRBD2 matching 13 bases. Germline CDR1 SGHTA, CDR2 FQGNSA. J was trimmed by 9 bases and V by 5 bases; bases with no gene match: 4. The CDR3 contains 14 residues. In DNA, the CDR3 is TGTGCCAGCAGCCTAGGACTAGCGGGAGTTGAGCAGTTCTTC. It codes for CASSLGLAGVEQFF.

The V gene is TRBV7-9, the J gene TRBJ1-2; 10 nucleotides match TRBD1. CDR3 length: 13 residues. Trimming at V came to 3 bases and at J to 6 bases, leaving 1 base not matched to a gene. Germline CDR1 SEHNR, CDR2 FQNEAQ (reference sequence). The CDR3 here is CASSLTGGDGYTF. In DNA form, the CDR3 reads TGTGCCAGCAGCTTGACAGGGGGCGATGGCTACACCTTC. The full variable domain, rest sourced from reference TRBV7-9 and TRBJ1-2, is DTGVSQNPRHKITKRGQNVTFRCDPISEHNRLYWYRQTLGQGPEFLTYFQNEAQLEKSRLLSDRFSAERPKGSFSTLEIQRTEQGDSAMYLCASSLTGGDGYTFGSGTRLTVV.

The chain joins TRBV28 to TRBJ2-7; 11 bases are shared with TRBD2. This CDR3 region has 15 residues. The ends lost 4 bases at V and 2 bases at J; junction bases unmatched: 4. Germline CDR1 MDHEN, CDR2 SYDVKM. The CDR3 here is CASSSLAGGTYEQYF. The CDR3 coding sequence is TGTGCCAGCAGTTCCCTAGCGGGAGGTACCTACGAGCAGTACTTC.